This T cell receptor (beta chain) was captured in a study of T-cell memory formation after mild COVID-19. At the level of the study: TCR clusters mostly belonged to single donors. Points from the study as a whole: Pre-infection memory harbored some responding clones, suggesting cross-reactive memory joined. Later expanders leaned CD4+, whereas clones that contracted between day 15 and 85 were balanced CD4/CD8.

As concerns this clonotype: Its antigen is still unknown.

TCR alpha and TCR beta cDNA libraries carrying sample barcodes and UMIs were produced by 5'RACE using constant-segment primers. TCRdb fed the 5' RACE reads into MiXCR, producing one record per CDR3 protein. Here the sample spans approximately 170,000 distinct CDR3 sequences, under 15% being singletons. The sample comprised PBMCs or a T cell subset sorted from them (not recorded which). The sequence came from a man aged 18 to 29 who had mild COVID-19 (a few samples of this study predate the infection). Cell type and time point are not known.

The CDR3 nucleotides are TGCGCCAGCAGCCAAGACCCGGGACATGACTATGGCTACACCTTC. As protein: CASSQDPGHDYGYTF. This chain links TRBV4-3 with TRBJ1-2; TRBD1 is a possible D gene (6 bases). This CDR3 is built from 15 residues. Germline values: CDR1 LGHNA, CDR2 YSLEER. The ends were cut back, 0 bases at V and 3 bases at J, with 11 bases in the middle.